The clone carrying this T cell receptor (beta chain) was recorded once. Its antigen is unknown. Unmatched junction bases numbered 13, after V lost 11 bases and J lost 0 bases. Germline V CDR1 and CDR2: SEHNR, FQNEAQ (reference sequence). This CDR3 has 17 residues. A multiplex PCR was run with 60 Vbeta primers and 13 Jbeta primers. The repertoire was sequenced with immunoSEQ multiplex PCR; TCRdb's copy has only in-frame clones and lacks some. Of around 100,000 clones in the sample, 70% to 85% were seen once. The entry originates in a study of cytomegalovirus exposure and HLA in healthy donors. Findings and caveats of the study: Productive rates of about 87% or about 30% were seen for most TCR beta V segments in an earlier analysis. In a later analysis, TCR beta V- and J-gene trimming showed a link to a missense DCLRE1C variant. An analysis that was carried out later associated some 17,000 TCR beta sequences with HLA alleles at 0.05 false discovery rate.

Each donor was healthy, and each was a bone marrow donor. The sequencing input was PBMCs. This receptor was obtained from a young woman in good health and CMV-seronegative. The chain employs TRBV7-9 and TRBJ2-1; 10 bases line up with TRBD2. CDR3 amino acids: CASGGASGSSSYNEQFF. The CDR3, as DNA: TGTGCCTCAGGTGGGGCTAGCGGGAGTTCCTCCTACAATGAGCAGTTCTTC.